The present T cell receptor (beta chain) was sequenced within a study of blood T cell repertoires in COVID-19. Looking at the study overall: T cells, B-cell-depleted T cells, or PBMCs supplied cDNA or gDNA.

Participant-reported clinical history was the basis for cohort assignment. In the study's own analysis: The authors estimated nucleated cell counts from reference gene primer amplification. Here immunoSEQ multiplex PCR was the method, and the copy in TCRdb shows in-frame clones only, minus some. V and J calls and clone size follow that table, whereas D and trimming were derived from the DNA. The sample includes 110,000 to 150,000 clones, around four fifths of them seen just once. The CDR3 sequence is 16 residues long. Germline CDR1 and CDR2: SGHTS and YDEGEE. With 3 bases removed from V and 6 bases from J, the gap between germline ends came to 16 bases.

The rearrangement links TRBV5-8 to TRBJ1-6; weak D call: TRBD1 (5 bases). This TCR was sampled from a woman aged 45 to 65 who had recovered from COVID-19. Material for sequencing was PBMCs or T cells enriched from blood (not recorded which). CDR3 DNA: TGTGCCAGCAGCTCTGGGACTTCGGGGGTTAATTCACCCCTCCACTTT. Translating gives CASSSGTSGVNSPLHF.